This passage covers 22 T cell receptor beta chains from one sample sequenced in a study of molecular identifiers for immune sequencing clone quantification. TCRdb called the PCR reads again in MiXCR, with one record for every CDR3 protein. The sample records more than 550,000 distinct CDR3 sequences, about 25% being singletons. What was sequenced was naive CD8+ T cells from blood, with Jurkat cell RNA spiked in. Indicated subset: FACS-sorted CD8+CD4-CCR7+CD45RA+ naive T cells. These receptors were taken from a human donor in good health. Some libraries in this study had Jurkat cell RNA spiked in.

This clonotype was seen a few times. The chain employs TRBV12-3 or TRBV12-4 and TRBJ2-7; 7 nucleotides match TRBD2. The CDR3 loop spans 13 amino acids. Trimming at V came to 3 bases and at J to 7 bases, leaving 6 bases not matched to a gene. The CDR3 nucleotides are TGTGCCAGCAGTTTCGTGGGGGGGACGGAGCAGTACTTC. The encoded protein is CASSFVGGTEQYF.

The sample holds a few counts of this clonotype. V gene TRBV7-8 combines with J gene TRBJ2-7; TRBD1 agrees at 7 bases. Trimming removed 0 bases from V and 3 bases from J; junction bases left unmatched: 11. The CDR3 length is 17 residues. Germline V CDR1 and CDR2: SGHVS, FQNEAQ. CDR3 sequence (DNA): TGTGCCAGCAGCTTAGCACGGCATAGACAGGGTTTCTACGAGCAGTACTTC. Amino acid sequence: CASSLARHRQGFYEQYF.

The table lists this clonotype with many counts. J is TRBJ2-7 and V is TRBV7-8; 9 bases fit TRBD1. The CDR3 extends over 17 amino acids. The germline CDR1 and CDR2 sequences are SGHVS and FQNEAQ. J gave up 0 bases and V 1 base, and 7 bases lay outside the gene matches. CDR3 coding DNA: TGTGCCAGCAGCTTAGAGCTCGGACAGGGGAGCTCCTACGAGCAGTACTTC. Translating it yields CASSLELGQGSSYEQYF.

This clonotype turned up a few times. The gene calls are TRBV12-3 or TRBV12-4 and TRBJ2-5, with 10 bases matching TRBD2. Unmatched junction bases numbered 8, after V lost 3 bases and J lost 4 bases. This CDR3 is 16 amino acids long. CDR3 coding DNA: TGTGCCAGCAGTTTTGAGCGGGGGGGCCAGGGAGAGACCCAGTACTTC. Translating it yields CASSFERGGQGETQYF.

The V gene is TRBV9, the J gene TRBJ2-1; 7 bases are a match to TRBD2. Germline assignment: CDR1 SGDLS and CDR2 YYNGEE. This CDR3 is built from 15 residues. V lost 2 bases, J lost 4 bases, and 6 bases stayed unmatched. The CDR3 here is CASSVSAGMYNEQFF. In DNA form, the CDR3 reads TGTGCCAGCAGCGTGTCAGCGGGGATGTACAATGAGCAGTTCTTC.

In this sample, this clonotype turned up many times. J is TRBJ2-2 and V is TRBV5-4; 8 bases are a match to TRBD2. The CDR3 is 16 amino acids. V was clipped by 6 bases and J by 7 bases; unmatched bases: 14. CDR1 and CDR2 (germline): SGHNT, YYREEE (reference sequence). DNA for the CDR3: TGTGCCAGCACTCCGGAAGGGATACGGGAGGGCGGGGAGCTGTTTTTT. The encoded protein is CASTPEGIREGGELFF.

This rearrangement joins TRBV6-6 to TRBJ2-7; a possible D gene is TRBD1 (5 bases). V was shortened by 6 bases and J by 4 bases, with 16 bases between the two germline ends. The CDR3 contains 14 residues. Germline lookup yields CDR1 MNHNY and CDR2 SVGAGI (reference sequence). The CDR3 DNA reads TGTGCCAGCAGCACAGGAAAGATTATTTACGAGCAGTACTTC. Protein product: CASSTGKIIYEQYF.

The J gene is TRBJ2-1, the V gene TRBV6-2 or TRBV6-3; 9 bases match TRBD2. The trim removed 5 bases at V and 2 bases at J, leaving 7 bases unmatched. This CDR3 region has 16 residues. Germline CDR1 MNHEY, CDR2 SVGEGT. This CDR3 reads CASSLTSGYPYNEQFF. The DNA for the CDR3 is TGTGCCAGCAGTCTGACTAGCGGTTACCCCTACAATGAGCAGTTCTTC.

This clonotype was seen repeatedly, ten times or more. The rearrangement uses TRBV29-1 and TRBJ2-5; D uncertain. In germline, CDR1 is SQVTM, CDR2 ANQGSEA. Deletions cut 0 bases from V and 5 bases from J, with 16 bases between. The CDR3 has 15 amino acids. The CDR3 loop is CSVEDIGTALETQYF. CDR3 DNA: TGCAGCGTTGAAGATATAGGAACCGCCTTGGAGACCCAGTACTTC.

This clonotype occurred many times. V usage is TRBV11-2 and J usage is TRBJ2-3, with D unclear. Between the trimmed V and J ends, which lost 5 bases and 10 bases, there was a span of 13 bases. Germline V gene lookup returns CDR1 SGHAT and CDR2 FQNNGV. CDR3 size: 12 residues. The CDR3 DNA reads TGTGCCAGCAGCACATGGAACTCCGCGCAGTATTTT. Encoded protein: CASSTWNSAQYF.

This clonotype was observed at least ten times. V and J are TRBV7-2 and TRBJ2-1, with D unresolved. The CDR3 is 13 residues long. V lost 2 bases, J lost 4 bases, and 6 bases lay in between. Germline-derived CDR1 and CDR2 are SGHTA and FQGNSA. The CDR3 DNA reads TGTGCCAGCAGCTTAATCCCTTACAATGAGCAGTTCTTC. The encoded protein is CASSLIPYNEQFF.

As concerns this clonotype: This may come from a read error, since a much larger clone is one base off. The chain joins TRBV29-1 to TRBJ1-1, with TRBD1 as a possible D gene (5 bases). This CDR3 region has 11 residues. V lost 6 bases to trimming and J lost 7 bases, with 12 bases between them. Per germline, CDR1 SQVTM and CDR2 ANQGSEA. CDR3 DNA sequence: TGCAGCGTCACGGGGCCGCATGAAGCTTTCTTT. Encoded protein: CSVTGPHEAFF.

This clonotype was observed at least ten times. V usage is TRBV4-3 and J usage is TRBJ1-1, with unresolved D. This CDR3 has 16 amino acids. From germline, CDR1 is LGHNA and CDR2 YSLEER. V shed 1 base and J shed 3 bases, with 15 bases lying between them. CDR3 nucleotides: TGCGCCAGCAGCCAAGTCTGGGGTCGATTCGACACTGAAGCTTTCTTT. The encoded protein is CASSQVWGRFDTEAFF.

The sample holds many counts of this clonotype. This chain connects TRBV29-1 to TRBJ2-3; 12 bases match TRBD2. CDR3 length equals 18 residues. Trimming cost V 5 bases and J 0 bases; bases outside gene matches: 12. Germline V CDR1 and CDR2: SQVTM, ANQGSEA. CDR3 sequence: CSVQGGLAGFSSTDTQYF. The DNA of the CDR3 is TGCAGCGTTCAAGGGGGACTAGCGGGTTTCTCTAGCACAGATACGCAGTATTTT.

This clonotype showed up many times. The chain is built from TRBV20-1 and TRBJ2-7; 10 nucleotides agree with TRBD1. The CDR3 extends over 12 amino acids. V shed 6 bases and J 3 bases; nucleotides not matched to a gene: 2. CDR1 is DFQATT, CDR2 SNEGSKA, per germline (reference sequence). CDR3 DNA sequence: TGCAGTGCGCGGACAGGGGGCTACGAGCAGTACTTC. This codes for CSARTGGYEQYF.

This clonotype has ten or more counts. The rearrangement uses TRBV9 and TRBJ2-7; no clear D gene. CDR1 and CDR2 from the germline V gene are SGDLS and YYNGEE. V lost 2 bases, J lost 3 bases, and 12 bases lay in between. The CDR3 sequence is 14 residues long. CDR3 residues: CASSVMSGDYEQYF. The CDR3 DNA is TGTGCCAGCAGCGTGATGTCCGGAGACTACGAGCAGTACTTC.

This clonotype occurred many times. The V gene is TRBV29-1, the J gene TRBJ1-1; the match to TRBD1 covers 8 bases. The CDR3 totals 13 residues. The trim removed 6 bases at V and 2 bases at J, leaving 5 bases unmatched. Germline loops: CDR1 SQVTM, CDR2 ANQGSEA. In nucleotides, the CDR3 is TGCAGCGTGAATGGACAGGGTAACACTGAAGCTTTCTTT. Protein: CSVNGQGNTEAFF.

The rearrangement uses TRBV28 and TRBJ2-3; no definite D call. The CDR3 extends over 15 amino acids. The germline V and J ends were trimmed by 5 bases and 2 bases, with 14 bases remaining between them. Germline-derived CDR1 and CDR2 are MDHEN and SYDVKM. The CDR3 reads CASSPLPLVTDTQYF. DNA of the CDR3: TGTGCCAGCAGTCCCCTCCCTTTAGTCACAGATACGCAGTATTTT.

The CDR3, as DNA: TGTGCCAGTAGCCGAGCCGGGTACCCCCAGCCCCAGCATTTT. Translating it yields CASSRAGYPQPQHF. The chain uses TRBV19 and TRBJ1-5; no firm D call. The CDR3 totals 14 residues. V was trimmed by 6 bases and J by 7 bases, leaving 16 bases between them. Looked up from germline, CDR1 is LNHDA and CDR2 is SQIVND (reference sequence).

The table lists this clonotype with many counts. The chain uses TRBV12-3 or TRBV12-4 and TRBJ2-5; 10 nucleotides line up with TRBD2. The CDR3 runs 16 residues. The junction had 6 bases not matched to a gene; V was cut back by 5 bases and J by 0 bases. The DNA of the CDR3 is TGTGCCAGCAGTCCTAATAGCGGGGGGTACCAAGAGACCCAGTACTTC. Protein sequence: CASSPNSGGYQETQYF.

This clonotype was seen repeatedly, ten times or more. The chain is built from TRBV7-9 and TRBJ1-1, with D perhaps matching TRBD1 (5 bases). The CDR3 has 14 residues. The germline V and J ends were trimmed by 2 bases and 5 bases, with 12 bases remaining between them. Germline loops: CDR1 SEHNR, CDR2 FQNEAQ (reference sequence). The CDR3 nucleotides are TGTGCCAGCAGCTTATTCCAGGGCAAGACTGAAGCTTTCTTT. Amino acid sequence: CASSLFQGKTEAFF. The whole variable domain, remainder taken from reference TRBV7-9 and TRBJ1-1, is DTGVSQNPRHKITKRGQNVTFRCDPISEHNRLYWYRQTLGQGPEFLTYFQNEAQLEKSRLLSDRFSAERPKGSFSTLEIQRTEQGDSAMYLCASSLFQGKTEAFFGQGTRLTVV.

Concerning this clonotype: A read error may explain this, as a much larger clone is one base away. This CDR3 fails to terminate in the conserved phenylalanine or tryptophan, so it likely reflects a read error. This chain joins TRBV7-2 and TRBJ1-6; D uncertain. Germline V gene data show CDR1 as SGHTA and CDR2 as FQGNSA. The CDR3 has 18 amino acids. V was trimmed by 11 bases and J by 3 bases, leaving 26 bases between them. The CDR3 loop reads CASGSLSGTVNYNSPLHL. CDR3 DNA: TGTGCCTCCGGGTCGTTATCGGGAACTGTCAACTATAATTCACCCCTCCACCTT.